The clone carrying this T cell receptor beta chain has only one observation. What it recognizes is unknown. The ends lost 3 bases at V and 12 bases at J; junction bases unmatched: 14. Germline V CDR1 and CDR2: SGDLS, YYNGEE. This CDR3 spans 16 amino acids. This record belongs to a study of cytotoxic CD8 clonotypes in ibrutinib-treated CLL. Study results and caveats: Clonality went higher at ibrutinib response and then dropped back toward baseline at progression.

Only in-frame clones appear in the TCRdb table, and some are missing; sequencing was by immunoSEQ multiplex PCR. This table has roughly 180,000 clones, less than 85% appearing once. This chain connects TRBV9 to TRBJ2-1, with TRBD2 identical over 11 bases. This receptor was identified in a human donor with chronic lymphocytic leukemia. Material: PBMCs, obtained after 24 months of ibrutinib treatment. In nucleotides, the CDR3 is TGTGCCAGCAGCGCGTCCGGGACTAGCGGTGCAATGGGGCAGTTCTTC. Its translation: CASSASGTSGAMGQFF.